The 8 T cell receptor beta chains below all came from one sample that was sequenced in a study of patients and donors after allogeneic stem cell transplantation. TCRdb independently ran MiXCR on the RT-PCR reads; one entry per CDR3 protein. The table shows approximately 430,000 distinct CDR3 sequences, with more than 15% occurring only once. The sample comprised blood, either unsorted or a sorted T cell fraction (not recorded which). All receptors come from a human donor who was either an allogeneic HSCT recipient or a stem cell or donor lymphocyte infusion donor (not recorded which). It is not recorded whose cells these are; they may come from a transplant donor.

In its sample, this clonotype was seen many times. The chain has TRBV12-3 or TRBV12-4 and TRBJ2-7, with a tentative D call TRBD1 (5 bases). The V end was cut by 6 bases, the J end by 2 bases, with 11 bases between. This CDR3 region has 13 residues. CDR3 region: CASSTDKPYEQYF. DNA for the CDR3: TGTGCCAGCAGCACGGACAAGCCCTACGAGCAGTACTTC.

The V gene is TRBV12-3 or TRBV12-4, the J gene TRBJ2-5; 10 bases align to TRBD2. The V segment lost 6 bases and the J segment 5 bases; nucleotides outside the gene matches: 6. CDR3 length: 14 amino acids. The DNA for the CDR3 is TGTGCCAGCAGGATCAGCGGGGGGGGGGAGACCCAGTACTTC. Amino acids: CASRISGGGETQYF.

This chain links TRBV5-1 with TRBJ1-1; possibly TRBD1 for D (5 bases). The CDR3 contains 13 residues. Deletions cut 5 bases from V and 1 base from J, with 9 bases between. In germline, CDR1 is SGHRS, CDR2 YFSETQ. CDR3: CASRKRGNTEAFF. CDR3 sequence (DNA): TGCGCCAGCAGAAAAAGGGGGAACACTGAAGCTTTCTTT.

Turning to this clonotype: A much bigger clone sits one base away, suggesting this may be a read error. The chain is built from TRBV4-1 and TRBJ2-5; D call uncertain. V lost 2 bases and J 4 bases, leaving 14 bases between the germline ends. CDR1 and CDR2 (germline): MGHRA, YSYEKL. The CDR3 is 15 amino acids. The CDR3 is CASSQYEYLRETQYF. CDR3 nucleotide sequence: TGCGCCAGCAGCCAATATGAGTACCTCAGAGAGACCCAGTACTTC.

This chain joins TRBV29-1 and TRBJ2-3; maybe TRBD1 (5 bases). Deletions cut 2 bases from V and 4 bases from J, with 19 bases between. The CDR3 extends over 16 amino acids. Germline V gives CDR1 SQVTM, CDR2 ANQGSEA. DNA of the CDR3: TGCAGCGTTGAACCTTCAGGGCGATCCCCCCCAGATACGCAGTATTTT. Translation: CSVEPSGRSPPDTQYF.

In its sample, this clonotype was seen a few times. The V call is TRBV7-9, the J call TRBJ2-3; no definite D call. The CDR3 covers 13 residues. Germline values: CDR1 SEHNR, CDR2 FQNEAQ (reference sequence). The V gene lost 2 bases and the J gene lost 4 bases, with 7 bases spanning the gap. This chain's CDR3 is CASSLLQPDTQYF. The CDR3 bases are TGTGCCAGCAGCTTATTACAGCCAGATACGCAGTATTTT.

The rearrangement links TRBV29-1 to TRBJ1-1; D gene unclear. The V and J ends lost 2 bases and 5 bases respectively, with 6 bases between them. Germline lookup yields CDR1 SQVTM and CDR2 ANQGSEA. This CDR3 spans 11 amino acids. The CDR3 DNA reads TGCAGCGTTGAAAGGTGGACTGAAGCTTTCTTT. Protein: CSVERWTEAFF.

The chain uses TRBV20-1 and TRBJ1-4; 8 nucleotides align to TRBD1. CDR1 is DFQATT, CDR2 SNEGSKA, per germline (reference sequence). V shed 2 bases, J shed 8 bases, and the junction held 10 bases outside the gene matches. This CDR3 has 15 amino acids. CDR3 residues: CSARPPGTGGEKLFF. The DNA for the CDR3 is TGCAGTGCTAGACCCCCCGGGACAGGAGGAGAAAAACTGTTTTTT.